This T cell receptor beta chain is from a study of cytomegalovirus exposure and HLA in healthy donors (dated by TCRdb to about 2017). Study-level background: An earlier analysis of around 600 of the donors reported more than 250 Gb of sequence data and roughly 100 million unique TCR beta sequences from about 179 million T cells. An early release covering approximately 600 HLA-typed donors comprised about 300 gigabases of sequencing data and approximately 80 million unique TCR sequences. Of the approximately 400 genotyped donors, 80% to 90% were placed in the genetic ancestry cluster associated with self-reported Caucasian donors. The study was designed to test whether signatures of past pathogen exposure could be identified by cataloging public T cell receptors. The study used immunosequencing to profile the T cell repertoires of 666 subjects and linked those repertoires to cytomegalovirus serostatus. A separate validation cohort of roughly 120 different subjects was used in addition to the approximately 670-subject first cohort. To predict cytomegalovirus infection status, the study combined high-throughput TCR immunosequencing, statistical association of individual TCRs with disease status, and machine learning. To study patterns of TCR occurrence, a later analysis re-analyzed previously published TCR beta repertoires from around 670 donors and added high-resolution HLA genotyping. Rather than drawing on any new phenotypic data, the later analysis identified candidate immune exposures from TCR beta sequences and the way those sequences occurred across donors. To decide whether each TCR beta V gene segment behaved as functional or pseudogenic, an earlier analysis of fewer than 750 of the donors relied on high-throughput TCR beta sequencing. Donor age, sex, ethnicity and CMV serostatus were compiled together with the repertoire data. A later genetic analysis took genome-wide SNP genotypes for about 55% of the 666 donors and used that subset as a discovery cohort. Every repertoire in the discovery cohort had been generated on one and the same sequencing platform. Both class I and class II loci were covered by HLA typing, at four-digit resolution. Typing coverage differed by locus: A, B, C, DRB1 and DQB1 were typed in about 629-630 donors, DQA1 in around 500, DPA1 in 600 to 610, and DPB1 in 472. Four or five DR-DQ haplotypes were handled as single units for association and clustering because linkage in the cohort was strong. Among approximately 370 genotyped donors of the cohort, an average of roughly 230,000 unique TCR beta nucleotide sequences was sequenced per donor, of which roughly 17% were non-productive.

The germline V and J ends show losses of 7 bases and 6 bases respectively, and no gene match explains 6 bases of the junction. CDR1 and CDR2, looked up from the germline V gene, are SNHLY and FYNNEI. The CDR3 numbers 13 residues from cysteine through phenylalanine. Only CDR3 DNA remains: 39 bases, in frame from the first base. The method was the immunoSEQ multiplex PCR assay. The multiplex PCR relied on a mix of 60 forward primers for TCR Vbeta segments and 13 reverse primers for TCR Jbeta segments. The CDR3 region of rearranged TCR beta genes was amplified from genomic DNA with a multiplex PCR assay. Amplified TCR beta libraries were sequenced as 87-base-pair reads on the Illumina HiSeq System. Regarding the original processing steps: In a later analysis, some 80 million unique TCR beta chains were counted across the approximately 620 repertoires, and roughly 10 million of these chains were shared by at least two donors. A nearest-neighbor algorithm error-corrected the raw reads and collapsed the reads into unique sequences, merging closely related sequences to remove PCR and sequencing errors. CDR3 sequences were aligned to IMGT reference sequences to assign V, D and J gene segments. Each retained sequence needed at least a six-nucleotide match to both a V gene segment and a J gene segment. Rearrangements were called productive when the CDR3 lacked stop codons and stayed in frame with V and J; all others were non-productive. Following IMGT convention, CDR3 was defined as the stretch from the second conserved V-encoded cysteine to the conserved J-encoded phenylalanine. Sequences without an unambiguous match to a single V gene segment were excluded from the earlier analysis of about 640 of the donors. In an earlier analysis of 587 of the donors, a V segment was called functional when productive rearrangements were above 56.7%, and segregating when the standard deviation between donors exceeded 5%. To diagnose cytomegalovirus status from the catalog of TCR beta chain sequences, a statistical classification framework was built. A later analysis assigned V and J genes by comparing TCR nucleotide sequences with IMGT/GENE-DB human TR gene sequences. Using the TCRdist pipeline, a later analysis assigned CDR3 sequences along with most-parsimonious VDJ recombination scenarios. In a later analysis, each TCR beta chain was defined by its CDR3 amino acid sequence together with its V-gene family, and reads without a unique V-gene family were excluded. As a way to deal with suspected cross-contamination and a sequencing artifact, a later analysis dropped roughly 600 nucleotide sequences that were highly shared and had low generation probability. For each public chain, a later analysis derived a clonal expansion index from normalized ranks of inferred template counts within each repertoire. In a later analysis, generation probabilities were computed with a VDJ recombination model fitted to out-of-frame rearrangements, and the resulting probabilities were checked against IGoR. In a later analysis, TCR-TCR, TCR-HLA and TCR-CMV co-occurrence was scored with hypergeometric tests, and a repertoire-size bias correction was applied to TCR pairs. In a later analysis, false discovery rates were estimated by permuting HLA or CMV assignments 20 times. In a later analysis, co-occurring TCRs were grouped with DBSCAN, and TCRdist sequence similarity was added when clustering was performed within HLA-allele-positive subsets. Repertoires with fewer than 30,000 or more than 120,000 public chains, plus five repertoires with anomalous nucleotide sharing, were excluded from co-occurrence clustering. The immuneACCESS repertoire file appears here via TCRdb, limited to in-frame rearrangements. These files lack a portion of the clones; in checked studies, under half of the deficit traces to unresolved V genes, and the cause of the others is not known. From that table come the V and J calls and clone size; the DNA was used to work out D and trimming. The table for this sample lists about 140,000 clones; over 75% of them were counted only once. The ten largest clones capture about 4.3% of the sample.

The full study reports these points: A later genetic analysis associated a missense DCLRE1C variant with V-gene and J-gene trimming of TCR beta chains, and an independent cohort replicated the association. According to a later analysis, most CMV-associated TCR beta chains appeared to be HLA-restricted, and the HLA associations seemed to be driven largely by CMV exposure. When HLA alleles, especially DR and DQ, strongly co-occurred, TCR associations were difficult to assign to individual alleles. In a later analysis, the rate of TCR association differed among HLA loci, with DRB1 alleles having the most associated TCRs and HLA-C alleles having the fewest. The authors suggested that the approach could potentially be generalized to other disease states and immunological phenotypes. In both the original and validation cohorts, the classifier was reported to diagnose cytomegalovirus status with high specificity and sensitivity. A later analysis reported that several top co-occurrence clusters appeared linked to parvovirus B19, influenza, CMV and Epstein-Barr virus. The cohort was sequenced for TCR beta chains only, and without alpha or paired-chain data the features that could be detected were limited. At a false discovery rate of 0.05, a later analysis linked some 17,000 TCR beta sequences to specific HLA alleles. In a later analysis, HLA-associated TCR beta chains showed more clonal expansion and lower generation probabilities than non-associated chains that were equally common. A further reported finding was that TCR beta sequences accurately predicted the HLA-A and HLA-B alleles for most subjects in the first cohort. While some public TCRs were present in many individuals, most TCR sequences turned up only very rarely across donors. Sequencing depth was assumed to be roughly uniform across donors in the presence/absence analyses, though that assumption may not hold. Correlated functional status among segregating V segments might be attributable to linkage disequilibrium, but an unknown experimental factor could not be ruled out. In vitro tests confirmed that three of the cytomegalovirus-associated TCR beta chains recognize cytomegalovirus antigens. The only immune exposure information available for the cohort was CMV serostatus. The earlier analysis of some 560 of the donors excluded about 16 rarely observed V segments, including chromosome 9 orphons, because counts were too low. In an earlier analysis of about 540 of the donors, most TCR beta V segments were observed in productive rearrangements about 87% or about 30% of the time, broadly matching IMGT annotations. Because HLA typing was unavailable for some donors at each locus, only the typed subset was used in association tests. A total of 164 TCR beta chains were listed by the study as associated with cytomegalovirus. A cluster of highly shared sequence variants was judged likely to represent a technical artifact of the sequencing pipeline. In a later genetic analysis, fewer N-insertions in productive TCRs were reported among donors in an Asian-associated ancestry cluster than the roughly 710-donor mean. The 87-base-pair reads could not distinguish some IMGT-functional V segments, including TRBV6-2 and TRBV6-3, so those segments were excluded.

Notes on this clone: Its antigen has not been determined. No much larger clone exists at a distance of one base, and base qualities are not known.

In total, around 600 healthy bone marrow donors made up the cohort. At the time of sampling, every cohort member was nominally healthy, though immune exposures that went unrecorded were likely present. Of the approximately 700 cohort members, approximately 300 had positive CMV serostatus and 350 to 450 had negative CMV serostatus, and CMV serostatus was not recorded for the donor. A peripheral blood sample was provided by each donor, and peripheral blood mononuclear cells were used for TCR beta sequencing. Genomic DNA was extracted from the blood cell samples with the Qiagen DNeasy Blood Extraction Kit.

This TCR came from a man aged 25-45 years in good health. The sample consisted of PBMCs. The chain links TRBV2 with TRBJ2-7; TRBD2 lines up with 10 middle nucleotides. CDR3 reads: CASNRLAGVEQYF. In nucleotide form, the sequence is TGTGCCAGCAATCGGCTAGCGGGAGTCGAGCAGTACTTC.